Each of the 30 T cell receptor beta chains below was sequenced from the same sample in a study of blood T cells in healthy people across ages. The authors ran a second PCR of 7 to 11 cycles using a sample-barcoded 5' primer and a J-beta primer mix. Via MiXCR, TCRdb re-called the 5' RACE reads, giving one row per CDR3 protein. Of some 1.7 million distinct CDR3 sequences in the sample, about 28% were seen once. The specimen sequenced was blood. The receptors here all came from a woman between 25 and 40 years old in good health.

This clonotype occurred a few times. The V call is TRBV7-2, the J call TRBJ1-5; D is ambiguous. The CDR3 covers 12 residues. Germline CDR1 reads SGHTA; CDR2 reads FQGNSA. The V and J ends lost 0 bases and 9 bases respectively, with 6 bases between them. Here the CDR3 reads CASSLAGMPQHF. CDR3 DNA: TGTGCCAGCAGCTTAGCGGGGATGCCCCAGCATTTT.

This clonotype was recorded only once. This may arise from a read error, as a much more abundant clone is one base away. This chain connects TRBV24-1 to TRBJ2-7; 7 bases agree with TRBD1. Unmatched junction bases numbered 2, after V lost 5 bases and J lost 2 bases. Per germline, CDR1 KGHDR and CDR2 SFDVKD. This CDR3 spans 13 amino acids. The CDR3 spells CATSGGGPYEQYF. CDR3 bases: TGTGCCACCAGTGGAGGGGGCCCCTACGAGCAGTACTTC.

This chain uses TRBV5-1 with TRBJ2-1; D remains ambiguous. V was cut by 3 bases and J by 6 bases, with 13 bases left in between. This CDR3 has 14 amino acids. Germline loops: CDR1 SGHRS, CDR2 YFSETQ. The CDR3 is CASSSDNILNEQFF. CDR3 in DNA: TGCGCCAGCAGCTCCGACAACATACTCAATGAGCAGTTCTTC.

This clonotype has just a few counts. The CDR3 nucleotides are TGTGCCAGCATCGGAGCTAACTATGGCTACACCTTC. Translating gives CASIGANYGYTF. The rearrangement links TRBV6-2 or TRBV6-3 to TRBJ1-2; no clear D gene. The CDR3 is 12 residues long. The germline V gene encodes CDR1 MNHEY and CDR2 SVGEGT. V lost 7 bases to trimming and J lost 0 bases, with 6 bases between them.

CDR3 coding DNA: TGCAGTGCCGAACAGGGTCGGGGCACAGATACGCAGTATTTT. Residues: CSAEQGRGTDTQYF. The J gene is TRBJ2-3, the V gene TRBV20-1; possibly TRBD1 for D (6 bases). The CDR3 loop spans 14 amino acids. Germline V lookup: CDR1 DFQATT, CDR2 SNEGSKA (reference sequence). Trimming took off 6 bases at V and 1 base at J, with 14 bases between the two ends.

The V and J genes are TRBV2 and TRBJ2-3; 10 nucleotides agree with TRBD1. Germline CDR1 and CDR2: SNHLY and FYNNEI. This CDR3 region has 14 residues. The J segment lost 4 bases and the V segment lost 7 bases, leaving 5 bases of the junction unmatched. CDR3 amino acids: CASTTDRGSDTQYF. CDR3 DNA sequence: TGTGCCAGCACTACGGACAGGGGGTCAGATACGCAGTATTTT.

This chain uses TRBV10-1 with TRBJ2-1; 8 bases map to TRBD1. V shed 2 bases and J 3 bases; nucleotides not matched to a gene: 0. The CDR3 totals 14 residues. Germline CDR1 and CDR2: WNHNN and SYGVQD (reference sequence). The CDR3 DNA is TGCGCCAGCAGTGAGACAGGGGGCTACAATGAGCAGTTCTTC. Its protein is CASSETGGYNEQFF.

This clonotype has a handful of counts. The chain employs TRBV12-3 or TRBV12-4 and TRBJ2-1, with 10 bases matching TRBD1. The CDR3 sequence is 16 residues long. J gave up 2 bases and V 6 bases, and 7 bases lay outside the gene matches. CDR3 DNA sequence: TGTGCCAGCAGGCCGGCCGGGACAGGGGCCTACAATGAGCAGTTCTTC. Its translation: CASRPAGTGAYNEQFF.

The chain employs TRBV29-1 and TRBJ2-1; TRBD2 agrees at 11 bases. Trimming took 3 bases from V and 4 from J; bases not matched to a gene: 8. The germline V gene has CDR1 SQVTM and CDR2 ANQGSEA. The CDR3 is 16 residues long. The CDR3 region is CSVEGIAGGSYNEQFF. CDR3 nucleotide sequence: TGCAGCGTTGAGGGTATAGCGGGGGGGAGTTACAATGAGCAGTTCTTC.

Many counts were recorded for this clonotype. The genes are TRBV14 and TRBJ2-1; 8 nucleotides agree with TRBD2. Germline CDR1 and CDR2: SGHDN and FVKESK. V dropped 6 bases and J dropped 3; count of bases not matched to a gene: 16. This CDR3 contains 18 residues. The CDR3 region has the DNA TGTGCCAGCAGACTAGGGGGGTCCGGGAGGGAGCACTACAATGAGCAGTTCTTC. The encoded protein is CASRLGGSGREHYNEQFF.

This clonotype turned up a few times. V usage is TRBV7-2 and J usage is TRBJ2-1; 8 nucleotides align to TRBD2. The V segment lost 1 base and the J segment 2 bases; nucleotides outside the gene matches: 4. The germline V gene encodes CDR1 SGHTA and CDR2 FQGNSA. This CDR3 has 16 amino acids. The CDR3 reads CASSLDSSGPYNEQFF. Written as DNA, the CDR3 is TGTGCCAGCAGCTTAGATTCTAGCGGGCCCTACAATGAGCAGTTCTTC.

Only a few counts were recorded for this clonotype. The V and J genes are TRBV20-1 and TRBJ2-7; TRBD2 is a possible D gene (6 bases). Deletions cut 1 base from V and 2 bases from J, with 18 bases between. Germline CDR1 DFQATT, CDR2 SNEGSKA (reference sequence). The CDR3 length is 16 residues. CDR3 region: CSARAPGTAIPYEQYF. As DNA, the CDR3 is TGCAGTGCTAGAGCTCCAGGGACTGCTATCCCCTACGAGCAGTACTTC.

The V gene is TRBV7-9, the J gene TRBJ2-7, with 8 bases identical to TRBD2. The CDR3 is made up of 15 amino acids. V dropped 4 bases and J dropped 3; count of bases not matched to a gene: 8. The V gene's germline CDR1 is SEHNR and CDR2 FQNEAQ (reference sequence). The CDR3 spells CASSSGSGTYYEQYF. The CDR3 DNA follows: TGTGCCAGCAGCTCCGGTAGCGGGACCTACTACGAGCAGTACTTC.

The chain has TRBV7-2 and TRBJ2-1; 7 bases align to TRBD2. CDR3 length equals 16 residues. After removal of 1 base from V and 4 bases from J, the junction contained 7 bases not matched to a gene. From germline, CDR1 is SGHTA and CDR2 FQGNSA. Written as DNA, the CDR3 is TGTGCCAGCAGCTTAGTAGCTAGCGGAGCTTACAATGAGCAGTTCTTC. Amino acids: CASSLVASGAYNEQFF.

The chain has TRBV20-1 and TRBJ2-3, with 9 positions matching TRBD2. The CDR3 is 12 residues long. The V segment lost 0 bases and the J segment 9 bases; nucleotides outside the gene matches: 1. CDR1 is DFQATT, CDR2 SNEGSKA, per germline (reference sequence). The chain's CDR3 is CSARETSGTQYF. The CDR3 DNA follows: TGCAGTGCTAGAGAGACTAGCGGAACGCAGTATTTT.

The chain is built from TRBV9 and TRBJ2-1; 7 nucleotides match TRBD2. CDR1 is SGDLS, CDR2 YYNGEE, per germline. With V trimmed by 3 bases and J by 7 bases, 13 bases remained unmatched. The CDR3 length is 16 residues. The DNA for the CDR3 is TGTGCCAGCAGCGCTCCTCCTTGGGGGGGAATAAATGAGCAGTTCTTC. Residues: CASSAPPWGGINEQFF.

There are a few counts of this clonotype. The V and J genes are TRBV15 and TRBJ2-4; 9 bases fit TRBD1. The germline V gene has CDR1 LNHNV and CDR2 YYDKDF (reference sequence). This CDR3 is built from 16 residues. The J segment lost 5 bases and the V segment lost 3 bases, leaving 8 bases of the junction unmatched. The CDR3 DNA reads TGTGCCACCAGCAGGTCCGGGACAGGGAGGGAAAACATTCAGTACTTC. Its protein product is CATSRSGTGRENIQYF.

The rearrangement links TRBV7-2 to TRBJ2-3; TRBD1 matches 7 bases. Losses at the gene ends were 4 bases for V and 4 bases for J; bases not matched to a gene: 2. This CDR3 spans 13 amino acids. The germline V gene has CDR1 SGHTA and CDR2 FQGNSA. The CDR3 DNA is TGTGCCAGCAGCTCGGACAGGCCAGATACGCAGTATTTT. Amino acid sequence: CASSSDRPDTQYF.

This clonotype was seen a handful of times. This chain uses TRBV7-8 with TRBJ2-4; 9 bases fit TRBD2. V dropped 5 bases and J dropped 7; count of bases not matched to a gene: 18. Germline CDR1 reads SGHVS; CDR2 reads FQNEAQ. This CDR3 has 18 residues. The chain's CDR3 is CASSPNYGGAGGGNIQYF. The CDR3 DNA follows: TGTGCCAGCAGCCCGAACTACGGGGGAGCGGGAGGAGGGAACATTCAGTACTTC.

The rearrangement uses TRBV11-3 and TRBJ2-7, with D perhaps matching TRBD1 or TRBD2 (5 bases each). The ends were cut back, 4 bases at V and 5 bases at J, with 18 bases in the middle. This CDR3 has 15 residues. Germline V gene data show CDR1 as SGHNT and CDR2 as YENEEA. CDR3 DNA sequence: TGTGCCAGCAGCTCCCGGGACGAGGGTCCCGACGAGCAGTACTTC. It specifies CASSSRDEGPDEQYF.

The CDR3 DNA reads as TGTGCCAGCAGTTTATCGGTCCCTAGCGGGACCCACGAGCAGTACTTC. Residues: CASSLSVPSGTHEQYF. This chain connects TRBV27 to TRBJ2-7, with 9 bases fitting TRBD2. CDR1 and CDR2 from the germline V gene are MNHEY and SMNVEV (reference sequence). V lost 0 bases and J lost 5; bases outside the gene matches: 8. The CDR3 spans 16 residues.

Note on this clonotype: Just one base apart from a much larger clone, this may be a read error. The rearrangement uses TRBV20-1 and TRBJ2-7, with 8 bases aligning to TRBD2. V trimming: 6 bases; J trimming: 2 bases; junction bases outside the gene matches: 6. Germline loops: CDR1 DFQATT, CDR2 SNEGSKA (reference sequence). This CDR3 is built from 13 residues. The CDR3 reads CSATRTSTYEQYF. The CDR3 DNA is TGCAGTGCCACCAGGACTAGCACCTACGAGCAGTACTTC.

This clonotype has a count of ten or more. This chain links TRBV12-3 or TRBV12-4 with TRBJ2-7; D is possibly TRBD1 (6 bases). Trimming removed 6 bases at V and 2 bases at J, with 11 bases between. CDR3 size: 13 residues. As DNA, the CDR3 is TGTGCCAGCAGGCTACAGGGCACCTACGAGCAGTACTTC. Amino acids: CASRLQGTYEQYF.

This clonotype was counted a few times. This chain links TRBV5-5 with TRBJ2-1, with D tentatively TRBD1 or TRBD2 (5 bases each). The V gene's germline CDR1 is SGHKS and CDR2 YYEKEE (reference sequence). The ends were cut back, 0 bases at V and 14 bases at J, with 18 bases in the middle. This CDR3 has 14 amino acids. DNA for the CDR3: TGTGCCAGCAGCTTGGATGGGGCGCGAAGGGGAGAGTTCTTC. Amino acid sequence: CASSLDGARRGEFF.

This clonotype was counted between two and nine times. This chain uses TRBV7-2 with TRBJ1-6, with D uncertain. CDR1 is SGHTA and CDR2 is FQGNSA in the germline V gene. There are 16 residues in the CDR3. V was pared by 0 bases and J by 10 bases, with 16 bases between. This CDR3 is CASSLAPHQGESPLHF. The CDR3 DNA sequence: TGTGCCAGCAGCTTAGCTCCCCACCAAGGAGAATCACCCCTCCACTTT.

The rearrangement joins TRBV20-1 to TRBJ2-3; 8 nucleotides line up with TRBD1. This CDR3 contains 15 residues. The V segment lost 6 bases and the J segment 2 bases; nucleotides outside the gene matches: 10. CDR1 and CDR2 (germline): DFQATT, SNEGSKA (reference sequence). The CDR3 region has the DNA TGCAGTGCGCGTAAGACAGGGGACGACACAGATACGCAGTATTTT. It codes for CSARKTGDDTDTQYF.

A word on this clonotype: A read error may explain this, as a much larger clone is one base away. The gene calls are TRBV15 and TRBJ2-5, with D perhaps TRBD1 (7 bases). This CDR3 contains 15 residues. From germline, CDR1 is LNHNV and CDR2 YYDKDF (reference sequence). The DNA for the CDR3 is TGTGCCACCAGCAGAGATCAGGGGGGATTGGAGACCCAGGACTTC. Translated: CATSRDQGGLETQDF.

For this clonotype: One end of the junction fails to match germline, which may point to a read error. As DNA, the CDR3 is TGTGCCTGGAGTGTAGCCCCCGAGGCACCCCACTTC. Protein: CAWSVAPEAPHF. The chain links TRBV30 to TRBJ2-7; D is uncertain. CDR3 length equals 12 residues. Germline values: CDR1 GTSNPN, CDR2 SVGIG (reference sequence).

The CDR3 DNA follows: TGCAGTGCTAGAGATAGGCCAGCGACTAGCACAGATACGCAGTATTTT. As protein: CSARDRPATSTDTQYF. This sequence joins TRBV20-1 and TRBJ2-3; the D is unclear. Trimming shortened V by 0 bases and J by 0 bases, and 13 bases separated the two germline ends. The CDR3 loop spans 16 amino acids. CDR1 DFQATT and CDR2 SNEGSKA come from the germline V gene (reference sequence).

In this sample, this clonotype turned up many times. This chain connects TRBV4-2 to TRBJ2-7, with 9 positions matching TRBD2. With V trimmed by 1 base and J by 0 bases, 4 bases remained unmatched. The germline V gene has CDR1 LGHNA and CDR2 YNFKEQ. The CDR3 has 16 residues. CDR3 bases: TGTGCCAGCAGCCAAGGACTAGCGGAGGACTCCTACGAGCAGTACTTC. The encoded protein is CASSQGLAEDSYEQYF.